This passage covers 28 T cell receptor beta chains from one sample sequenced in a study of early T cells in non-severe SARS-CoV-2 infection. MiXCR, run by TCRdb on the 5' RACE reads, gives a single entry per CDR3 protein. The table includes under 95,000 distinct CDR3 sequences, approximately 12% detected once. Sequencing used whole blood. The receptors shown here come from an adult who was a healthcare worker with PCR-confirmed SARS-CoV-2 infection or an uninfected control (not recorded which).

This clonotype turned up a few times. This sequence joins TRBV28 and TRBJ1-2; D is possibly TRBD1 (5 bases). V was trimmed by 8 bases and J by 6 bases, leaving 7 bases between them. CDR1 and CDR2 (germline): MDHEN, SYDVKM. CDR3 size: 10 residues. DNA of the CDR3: TGTGCCAGCCTGGGGGATGGCTACACCTTC. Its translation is CASLGDGYTF.

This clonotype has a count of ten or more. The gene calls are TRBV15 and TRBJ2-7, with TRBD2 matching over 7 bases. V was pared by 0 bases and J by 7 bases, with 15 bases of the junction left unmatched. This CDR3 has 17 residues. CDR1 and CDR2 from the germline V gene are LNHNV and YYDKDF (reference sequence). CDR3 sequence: CATSRDWAGATYEEQYF. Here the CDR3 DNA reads TGTGCCACCAGCAGAGATTGGGCGGGAGCAACCTACGAGGAGCAGTACTTC.

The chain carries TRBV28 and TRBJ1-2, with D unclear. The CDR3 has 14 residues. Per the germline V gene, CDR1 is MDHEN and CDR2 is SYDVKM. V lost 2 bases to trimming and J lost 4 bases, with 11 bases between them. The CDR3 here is CASSLPRGLYGYTF. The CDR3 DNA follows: TGTGCCAGCAGTTTACCCCGAGGTCTCTATGGCTACACCTTC.

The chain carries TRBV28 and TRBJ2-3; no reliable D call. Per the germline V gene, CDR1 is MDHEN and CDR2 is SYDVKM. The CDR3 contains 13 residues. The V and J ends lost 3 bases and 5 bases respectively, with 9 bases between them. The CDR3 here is CASSLVLEDTQYF. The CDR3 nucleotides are TGTGCCAGCAGTTTGGTGTTAGAAGATACGCAGTATTTT.

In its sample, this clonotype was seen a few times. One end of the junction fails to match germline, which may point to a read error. The CDR3 loop reads CASSLAGQGLSSVFF. Written as DNA, the CDR3 is TGCGCCAGCAGCTTGGCCGGACAGGGACTATCATCTGTGTTTTTT. The chain carries TRBV5-1 and TRBJ2-3, with D perhaps TRBD1 (8 bases). The germline V gene has CDR1 SGHRS and CDR2 YFSETQ. The CDR3 runs 15 residues.

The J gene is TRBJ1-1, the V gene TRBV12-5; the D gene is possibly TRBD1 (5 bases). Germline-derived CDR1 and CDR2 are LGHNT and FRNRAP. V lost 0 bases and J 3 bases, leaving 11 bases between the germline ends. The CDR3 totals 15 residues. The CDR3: CASGLVQGGHTEAFF. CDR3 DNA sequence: TGTGCTAGTGGTTTGGTCCAGGGAGGGCACACTGAAGCTTTCTTT.

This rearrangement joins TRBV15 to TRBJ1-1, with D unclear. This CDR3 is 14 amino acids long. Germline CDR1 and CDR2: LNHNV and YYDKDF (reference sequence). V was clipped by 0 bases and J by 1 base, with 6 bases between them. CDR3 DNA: TGTGCCACCAGCAGAGACAGGAGGAACACTGAAGCTTTCTTT. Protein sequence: CATSRDRRNTEAFF.

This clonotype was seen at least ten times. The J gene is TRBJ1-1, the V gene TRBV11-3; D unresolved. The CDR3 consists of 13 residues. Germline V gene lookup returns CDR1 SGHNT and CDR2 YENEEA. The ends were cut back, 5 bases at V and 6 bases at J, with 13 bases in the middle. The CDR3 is CASSPTGRSEAFF. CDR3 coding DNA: TGTGCCAGCAGCCCGACCGGTCGGTCTGAAGCTTTCTTT.

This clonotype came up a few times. For the CDR3, the DNA is TGTGCCAGCAGGTCAAGCTTCGAGGACACGTTTTGGACCGGGGAGCTGTTTTTT. Amino acid sequence: CASRSSFEDTFWTGELFF. The J gene is TRBJ2-2, the V gene TRBV6-6; weak D call: TRBD1 (5 bases). This CDR3 is 18 amino acids long. Per the germline V gene, CDR1 is MNHNY and CDR2 is SVGAGI (reference sequence). The ends were cut back, 6 bases at V and 5 bases at J, with 25 bases in the middle.

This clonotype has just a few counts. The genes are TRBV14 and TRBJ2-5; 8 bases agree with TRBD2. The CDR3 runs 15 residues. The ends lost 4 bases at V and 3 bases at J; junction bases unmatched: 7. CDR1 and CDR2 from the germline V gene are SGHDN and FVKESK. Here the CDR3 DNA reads TGTGCCAGCAGCCGTAAACCGGGACTAGAAGAGACCCAGTACTTC. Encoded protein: CASSRKPGLEETQYF.

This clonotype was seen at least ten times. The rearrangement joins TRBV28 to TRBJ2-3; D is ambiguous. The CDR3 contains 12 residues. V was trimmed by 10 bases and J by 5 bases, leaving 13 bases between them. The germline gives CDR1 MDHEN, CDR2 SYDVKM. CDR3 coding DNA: TGTGCCACATATACCCCCCGAGATACGCAGTATTTT. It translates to CATYTPRDTQYF.

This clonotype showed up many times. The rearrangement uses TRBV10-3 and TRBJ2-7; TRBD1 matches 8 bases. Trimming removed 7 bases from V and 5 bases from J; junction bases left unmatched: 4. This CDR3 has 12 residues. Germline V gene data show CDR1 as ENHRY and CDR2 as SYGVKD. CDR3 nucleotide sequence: TGTGCCATCACTACGGACAGGGACGAGCAGTACTTC. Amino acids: CAITTDRDEQYF.

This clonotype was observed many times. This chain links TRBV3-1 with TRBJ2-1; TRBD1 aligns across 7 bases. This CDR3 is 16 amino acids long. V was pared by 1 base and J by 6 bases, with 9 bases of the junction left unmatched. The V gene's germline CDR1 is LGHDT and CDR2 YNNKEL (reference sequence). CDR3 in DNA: TGTGCCAGCAGCCAAGTCAACAGGGGAAGGGCCAATGAGCAGTTCTTC. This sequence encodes CASSQVNRGRANEQFF.

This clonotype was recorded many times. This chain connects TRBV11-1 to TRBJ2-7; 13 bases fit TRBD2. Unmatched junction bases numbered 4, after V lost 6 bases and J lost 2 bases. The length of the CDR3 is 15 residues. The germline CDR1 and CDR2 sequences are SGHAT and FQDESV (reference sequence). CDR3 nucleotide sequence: TGTGCCAGCAGATACGGGACTAGCGGGACCTACGAGCAGTACTTC. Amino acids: CASRYGTSGTYEQYF.

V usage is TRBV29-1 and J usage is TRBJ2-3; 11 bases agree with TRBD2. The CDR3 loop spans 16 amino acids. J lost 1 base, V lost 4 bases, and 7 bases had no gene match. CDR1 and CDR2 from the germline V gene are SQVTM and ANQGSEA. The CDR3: CSVAGTSGEGTDTQYF. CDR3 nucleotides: TGCAGCGTTGCCGGGACTAGCGGAGAAGGCACAGATACGCAGTATTTT.

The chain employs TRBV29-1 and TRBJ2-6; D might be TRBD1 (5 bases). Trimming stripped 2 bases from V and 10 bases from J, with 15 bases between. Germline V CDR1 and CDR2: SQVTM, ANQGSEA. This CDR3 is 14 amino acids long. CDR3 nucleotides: TGCAGCGTTGAACAGCAAGGGGCCCGGAACGTCCTGACTTTC. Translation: CSVEQQGARNVLTF.

The CDR3 DNA reads as TGTGCCAGCAGTCCTCTGGGGGAGGGGGGCAATCAGCCCCAGCATTTT. This sequence encodes CASSPLGEGGNQPQHF. V is TRBV27 and J is TRBJ1-5, with D tentatively TRBD1 (6 bases). V was pared by 5 bases and J by 2 bases, with 16 bases between. Germline V lookup: CDR1 MNHEY, CDR2 SMNVEV (reference sequence). The CDR3 is 16 residues long.

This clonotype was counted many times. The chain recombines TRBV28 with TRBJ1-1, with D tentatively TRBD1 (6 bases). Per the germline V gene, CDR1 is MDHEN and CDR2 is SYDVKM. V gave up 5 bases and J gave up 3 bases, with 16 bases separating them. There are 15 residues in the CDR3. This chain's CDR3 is CASSLGVGGYTEAFF. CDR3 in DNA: TGTGCCAGCAGTCTAGGAGTAGGGGGATACACTGAAGCTTTCTTT.

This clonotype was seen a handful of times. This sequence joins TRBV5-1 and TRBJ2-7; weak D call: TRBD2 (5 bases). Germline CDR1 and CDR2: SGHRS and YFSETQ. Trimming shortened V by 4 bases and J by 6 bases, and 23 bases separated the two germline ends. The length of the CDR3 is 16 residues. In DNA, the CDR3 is TGCGCCAGCAGCCCGGCCCGGACTGGGAGTGTCGGCGAGCAGTACTTC. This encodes CASSPARTGSVGEQYF.

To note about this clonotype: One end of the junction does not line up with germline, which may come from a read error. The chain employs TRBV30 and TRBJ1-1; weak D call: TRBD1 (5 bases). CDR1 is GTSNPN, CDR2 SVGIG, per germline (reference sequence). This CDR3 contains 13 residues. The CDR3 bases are TGTGCCTGGAGTGTGGGGGTCCTCACTGAAGCTATCTTT. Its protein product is CAWSVGVLTEAIF.

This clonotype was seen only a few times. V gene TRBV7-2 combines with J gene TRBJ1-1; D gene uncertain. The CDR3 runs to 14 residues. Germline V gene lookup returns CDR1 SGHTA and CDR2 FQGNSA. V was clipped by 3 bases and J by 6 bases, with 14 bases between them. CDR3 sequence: CASSFIGGYAEAFF. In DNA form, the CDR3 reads TGTGCCAGCAGCTTCATAGGAGGGTACGCTGAAGCTTTCTTT.

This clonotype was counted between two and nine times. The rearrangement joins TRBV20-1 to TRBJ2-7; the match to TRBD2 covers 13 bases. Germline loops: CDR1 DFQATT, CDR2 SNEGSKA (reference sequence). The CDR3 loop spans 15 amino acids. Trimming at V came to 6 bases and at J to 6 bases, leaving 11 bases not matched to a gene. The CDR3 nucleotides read TGCAGTGCCGCCGGACTAGCGGGAGATATTAGCGAGCAGTACTTC. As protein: CSAAGLAGDISEQYF.

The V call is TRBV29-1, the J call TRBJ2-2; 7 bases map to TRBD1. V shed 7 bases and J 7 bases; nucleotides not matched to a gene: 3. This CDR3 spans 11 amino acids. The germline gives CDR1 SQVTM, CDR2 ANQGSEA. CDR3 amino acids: CSANRGGELFF. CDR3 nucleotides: TGCAGCGCTAACAGGGGCGGGGAGCTGTTTTTT.

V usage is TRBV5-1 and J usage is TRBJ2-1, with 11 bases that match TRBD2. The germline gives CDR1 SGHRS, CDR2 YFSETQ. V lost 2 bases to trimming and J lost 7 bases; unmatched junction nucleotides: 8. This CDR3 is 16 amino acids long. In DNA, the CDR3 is TGCGCCAGCAGCTTTAATGGAGCTAGCGGGAGGAATGAGCAGTTCTTC. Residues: CASSFNGASGRNEQFF.

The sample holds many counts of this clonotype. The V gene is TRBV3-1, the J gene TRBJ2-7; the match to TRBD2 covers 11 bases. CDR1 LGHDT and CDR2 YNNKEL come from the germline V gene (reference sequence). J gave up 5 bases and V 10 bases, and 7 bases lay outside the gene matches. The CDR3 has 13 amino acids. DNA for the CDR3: TGTGCCACCGAACTAGCGGGAGTTAACGAGCAGTACTTC. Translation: CATELAGVNEQYF.

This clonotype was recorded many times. CDR3 coding DNA: TGTGCCTGGACCCTTGGGGGAGGGCCCCAGAACACTGAAGCTTTCTTT. This codes for CAWTLGGGPQNTEAFF. The chain joins TRBV30 to TRBJ1-1, with D perhaps matching TRBD1 (5 bases). V lost 4 bases and J lost 1, with 19 bases in between. Germline V gives CDR1 GTSNPN, CDR2 SVGIG (reference sequence). The CDR3 is 16 residues long.

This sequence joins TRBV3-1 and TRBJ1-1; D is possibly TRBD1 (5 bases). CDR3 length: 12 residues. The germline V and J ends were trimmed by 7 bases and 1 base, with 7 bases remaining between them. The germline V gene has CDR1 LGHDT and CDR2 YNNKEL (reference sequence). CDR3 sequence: CASNTGNTEAFF. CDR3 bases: TGTGCCAGCAATACAGGGAACACTGAAGCTTTCTTT.

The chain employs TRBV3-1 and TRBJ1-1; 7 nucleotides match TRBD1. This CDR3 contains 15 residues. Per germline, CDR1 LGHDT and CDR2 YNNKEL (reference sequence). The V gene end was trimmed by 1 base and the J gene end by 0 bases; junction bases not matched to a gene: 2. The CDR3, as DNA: TGTGCCAGCAGCCAAGGGACAGGCATGAACACTGAAGCTTTCTTT. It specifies CASSQGTGMNTEAFF.